The 17 T cell receptor beta chains listed next were all sequenced from one sample in a study of CD4+ T cells in melanoma. Clones were read by immunoSEQ multiplex PCR, and TCRdb kept only the in-frame ones, dropping some. The repertoire holds more than 110,000 clones, with 92% as singletons. These receptors were collected from a human donor with melanoma.

The chain combines TRBV10-3 with TRBJ1-2, with 7 bases fitting TRBD1. With V trimmed by 5 bases and J by 2 bases, 8 bases remained unmatched. From germline, CDR1 is ENHRY and CDR2 SYGVKD. This CDR3 has 15 amino acids. The CDR3 sequence is CAISQVEGANYGYTF. CDR3 coding DNA: TGTGCCATCAGTCAAGTCGAGGGGGCGAACTATGGCTACACCTTC.

CDR3 in DNA: TGTGCCAGTAGCCGACAGGCGGGAGAAAAACTGTTTTTT. Translation gives CASSRQAGEKLFF. The chain has TRBV19 and TRBJ1-4, with a tentative D call TRBD1 (6 bases). The CDR3 covers 13 residues. Germline assignment: CDR1 LNHDA and CDR2 SQIVND (reference sequence). V was cut by 6 bases and J by 8 bases, with 13 bases left in between. The full variable domain, rest sourced from reference TRBV19 and TRBJ1-4, is DGGITQSPKYLFRKEGQNVTLSCEQNLNHDAMYWYRQDPGQGLRLIYYSQIVNDFQKGDIAEGYSVSREKKESFPLTVTSAQKNPTAFYLCASSRQAGEKLFFGSGTQLSVL.

V and J are TRBV19 and TRBJ1-2; 9 bases agree with TRBD1. The V and J ends lost 5 bases and 6 bases, in that order; junction bases with no gene match: 10. This CDR3 region has 15 residues. Looked up from germline, CDR1 is LNHDA and CDR2 is SQIVND (reference sequence). The DNA of the CDR3 is TGTGCCAGTAGTTCCCCGGACAGGGGAATAGATGGCTACACCTTC. Encoded protein: CASSSPDRGIDGYTF. The full variable domain, with the rest looked up from reference TRBV19 and TRBJ1-2, is DGGITQSPKYLFRKEGQNVTLSCEQNLNHDAMYWYRQDPGQGLRLIYYSQIVNDFQKGDIAEGYSVSREKKESFPLTVTSAQKNPTAFYLCASSSPDRGIDGYTFGSGTRLTVV.

The chain has TRBV18 and TRBJ1-3; unclear D gene. With 5 bases removed from V and 3 bases from J, the gap between germline ends came to 17 bases. CDR1 and CDR2 (germline): KGHSH, LQKENI. CDR3 length: 16 amino acids. CDR3 sequence reads: CASSTRENDGGNTIYF. CDR3 in DNA: TGTGCCAGCTCAACTAGAGAAAACGACGGTGGAAACACCATATATTTT.

The chain links TRBV2 to TRBJ1-5; D is ambiguous. This CDR3 is built from 13 residues. V was clipped by 8 bases and J by 4 bases, with 12 bases between them. CDR1 is SNHLY and CDR2 is FYNNEI in the germline V gene. For the CDR3, the DNA is TGTGCCAGCGGGGTACCAGAAAATCAGCCCCAGCATTTT. This codes for CASGVPENQPQHF.

This rearrangement joins TRBV7-4 to TRBJ2-3; no clear D. CDR1 and CDR2 from the germline V gene are SGHVT and SQSDAQ. V was cut by 4 bases and J by 0 bases, with 5 bases left in between. This CDR3 has 13 amino acids. CDR3 nucleotide sequence: TGTGCCAGCAGCTCGACTAGCACAGATACGCAGTATTTT. Its translation: CASSSTSTDTQYF.

This chain uses TRBV11-2 with TRBJ2-5, with 7 nucleotides matching TRBD1. The germline V gene encodes CDR1 SGHAT and CDR2 FQNNGV. The CDR3 loop spans 15 amino acids. The V gene end was trimmed by 5 bases and the J gene end by 4 bases; junction bases not matched to a gene: 10. In nucleotides, the CDR3 is TGTGCCAGCAGCCCTTCCCGACAGGGCGGAGAGACCCAGTACTTC. Residues: CASSPSRQGGETQYF. Variable domain in full (rest from reference TRBV11-2 and TRBJ2-5): EAGVAQSPRYKIIEKRQSVAFWCNPISGHATLYWYQQILGQGPKLLIQFQNNGVVDDSQLPKDRFSAERLKGVDSTLKIQPAKLEDSAVYLCASSPSRQGGETQYFGPGTRLLVL.

This sequence joins TRBV7-2 and TRBJ1-2; a possible D gene is TRBD1 (6 bases). The CDR3 has 14 amino acids. V was clipped by 5 bases and J by 4 bases, with 14 bases between them. Germline V gene data show CDR1 as SGHTA and CDR2 as FQGNSA. DNA for the CDR3: TGTGCCAGCAGCGCTTACACAGGGAGCTATGGCTACACCTTC. Its protein is CASSAYTGSYGYTF.

The chain carries TRBV6-5 and TRBJ1-5; D gene unclear. Germline loops: CDR1 MNHEY, CDR2 SVGAGI. Deletions cut 4 bases from V and 7 bases from J, with 14 bases between. The CDR3 spans 14 residues. Written as DNA, the CDR3 is TGTGCCAGCAGTTCCTCACAGATCTTGCAGCCCCAGCATTTT. Translating gives CASSSSQILQPQHF.

For this clone: Compared with germline, one end of the junction differs, possibly owing to a read error. The chain employs TRBV12-5 and TRBJ1-2; D remains unclear. The CDR3 length is 22 residues. Germline V gives CDR1 LGHNT, CDR2 FRNRAP. CDR3 coding DNA: TGTGCTAGTGGTTTCCTCTTGGAGGATGGGCCGAACCCAACTAACTATGGCTACACCTACTCCTTC. This codes for CASGFLLEDGPNPTNYGYTYSF.

This clone was recorded only once. The chain employs TRBV12-5 and TRBJ1-1; 9 nucleotides line up with TRBD1. CDR1 and CDR2 (germline): LGHNT, FRNRAP. The CDR3 covers 14 residues. V trimming: 6 bases; J trimming: 3 bases; junction bases outside the gene matches: 5. CDR3 amino acids: CASGPGTGYTEAFF. The CDR3 DNA reads as TGTGCTAGTGGACCCGGGACAGGGTACACTGAAGCTTTCTTT.

The rearrangement uses TRBV5-4 and TRBJ2-5; perhaps D is TRBD1 or TRBD2 (5 bases each). The CDR3 sequence is 14 residues long. Germline CDR1 and CDR2: SGHNT and YYREEE (reference sequence). V was pared by 7 bases and J by 2 bases, with 15 bases between. The DNA of the CDR3 is TGTGCCAGCCAGCCCACGGGGCAACAAGAGACCCAGTACTTC. Its protein product is CASQPTGQQETQYF.

The chain recombines TRBV5-6 with TRBJ1-2; D perhaps matches TRBD1 (5 bases). This CDR3 contains 11 residues. Germline V lookup: CDR1 SGHDT, CDR2 YYEEEE. The V end lost 2 bases, the J end lost 7 bases, and 6 bases lay between the germline ends. The CDR3 is CASSFGAGYTF. The CDR3 DNA reads as TGTGCCAGCAGCTTTGGGGCTGGCTACACCTTC. Together with reference TRBV5-6 and TRBJ1-2, the CDR3 gives the full variable domain: DAGVTQSPTHLIKTRGQQVTLRCSPKSGHDTVSWYQQALGQGPQFIFQYYEEEERQRGNFPDRFSGHQFPNYSSELNVNALLLGDSALYLCASSFGAGYTFGSGTRLTVV.

The chain is built from TRBV18 and TRBJ1-1; TRBD1 matches 10 bases. The junction had 10 bases not matched to a gene; V was cut back by 4 bases and J by 11 bases. Germline loops: CDR1 KGHSH, CDR2 LQKENI. The CDR3 is made up of 14 amino acids. For the CDR3, the DNA is TGTGCCAGCTCACGGCCCGAGACAGGGGGCGACGCTTTCTTT. It specifies CASSRPETGGDAFF. Complete variable domain (other parts from reference TRBV18 and TRBJ1-1): NAGVMQNPRHLVRRRGQEARLRCSPMKGHSHVYWYRQLPEEGLKFMVYLQKENIIDESGMPKERFSAEFPKEGPSILRIQQVVRGDSAAYFCASSRPETGGDAFFGQGTRLTVV.

This clone was detected only once. This chain uses TRBV19 with TRBJ2-3; 9 bases align to TRBD1. The germline V gene encodes CDR1 LNHDA and CDR2 SQIVND (reference sequence). The CDR3 is 15 amino acids. V lost 6 bases and J lost 1; bases outside the gene matches: 5. CDR3 protein: CASRSGQGRTDTQYF. The DNA of the CDR3 is TGTGCCAGTAGATCTGGACAGGGGCGCACAGATACGCAGTATTTT.

On this clone: The germline gene is not matched at one end of the junction; a read error may be the cause. The V and J genes are TRBV7-7 and TRBJ2-1; D is perhaps TRBD2 (6 bases). CDR1 is SSHAT and CDR2 is FNYEAQ in the germline V gene (reference sequence). The CDR3 runs 17 residues. The CDR3 protein is CASSLRAWGDSYNEQFF. The CDR3 DNA follows: TGTGCTAGCAGCTTAAGAGCTTGGGGGGACTCCTACAATGAGCAGTTCTTC.

This clone came up a few times. V is TRBV7-8 and J is TRBJ2-5; D is possibly TRBD2 (5 bases). This CDR3 has 15 amino acids. The ends were cut back, 2 bases at V and 1 base at J, with 11 bases in the middle. From germline, CDR1 is SGHVS and CDR2 FQNEAQ. CDR3 in DNA: TGTGCCAGCAGCTTAAAGAGGGTGGTCCAAGAGACCCAGTACTTC. Its translation is CASSLKRVVQETQYF.